This TCR beta chain was recovered during a study of blood T cell repertoires in COVID-19. Trimming stripped 3 bases from V and 4 bases from J, with 21 bases between. The CDR3 extends over 17 amino acids. From germline, CDR1 is LGHDT and CDR2 YNNKEL (reference sequence). As processed by the authors: Amplifying reference gene primers gave estimates of nucleated cell counts. Clones were sequenced by immunoSEQ multiplex PCR, and TCRdb holds only the in-frame ones, with some missing. The D gene and trimming were derived from the DNA, and the V and J assignments and clone size from that table. The sample includes under 300,000 clones, under 85% of them seen just once.

The receptor comes from a middle-aged woman with active or convalescent COVID-19. The V call is TRBV3-1 (or the pseudogene TRBV3-2), the J call TRBJ1-2, with a possible D match to TRBD1 (6 bases). Sequencing was done on a sample of peripheral blood. The CDR3 sequence: CASSHRGTGGGSYGYTF. In DNA form, the CDR3 reads TGTGCCAGCAGCCACAGGGGAACCGGGGGGGGATCCTATGGCTACACCTTC.